The following is a T cell receptor beta chain sequence with its context. The sample originates from a study of blood T cell repertoires in COVID-19. Study context: Acute and convalescent COVID-19 specimens originated in the United States, Italy and Spain.

With V trimmed by 4 bases and J by 6 bases, 2 bases remained unmatched. The CDR3 length is 12 residues. Germline CDR1 MNHNY, CDR2 SVGAGI (reference sequence). Only in-frame clones appear in the TCRdb table, and some are missing; sequencing was by immunoSEQ multiplex PCR. This repertoire shows some 120,000 clones, 60% to 80% found once; its top ten account for 5.5%. The chain employs TRBV6-6 and TRBJ1-1, with 7 bases aligning to TRBD1. The sequencing input was peripheral blood. The sequence was obtained from a man between 60 and 75 years old with acute or convalescent COVID-19. CDR3 protein: CASSFQGAEAFF. CDR3 bases: TGTGCCAGCAGTTTCCAGGGGGCTGAAGCTTTCTTT.